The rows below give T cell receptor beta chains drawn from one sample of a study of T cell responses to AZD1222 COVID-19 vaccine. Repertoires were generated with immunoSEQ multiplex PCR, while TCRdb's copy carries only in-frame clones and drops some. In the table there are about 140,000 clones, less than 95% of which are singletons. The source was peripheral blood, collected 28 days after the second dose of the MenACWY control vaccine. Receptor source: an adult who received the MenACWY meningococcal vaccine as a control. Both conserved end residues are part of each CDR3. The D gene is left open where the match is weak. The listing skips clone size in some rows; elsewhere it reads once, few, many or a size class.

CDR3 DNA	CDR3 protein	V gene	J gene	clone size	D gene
TGTGCCAGCAGTTTATCCCCGACAGTGAACACTGAAGCTTTCTTT	CASSLSPTVNTEAFF	TRBV28	TRBJ1-1	once	NA
TGTGCCAGCAGCTCTCAGGGGGACACTGAAGCTTTCTTT	CASSSQGDTEAFF	TRBV5-5	TRBJ1-1	once	TRBD1
TGTGCCAGCAGCCGTCCGGGACAGGGAAAAGAGACCCAGTACTTC	CASSRPGQGKETQYF	TRBV6-5	TRBJ2-5	NA	TRBD1
TGTGCCATCAAAAACGGACAGGGGCAAGAGACCCAGTACTTC	CAIKNGQGQETQYF	TRBV10-3	TRBJ2-5	NA	TRBD1
TGTGCCAGCAGCGCCGGGACAGGGGAGGAAAAACTGTTTTTT	CASSAGTGEEKLFF	TRBV6-5	TRBJ1-4	NA	TRBD1
TGTGCCAGCAGTCGCGGCGGGACAGGATTTAACACTGAAGCTTTCTTT	CASSRGGTGFNTEAFF	TRBV6-2/TRBV6-3	TRBJ1-1	NA	TRBD1
TGTGCCAGCAGCCGCGGGACTAGCGGGGCCAACTCCTACGAGCAGTACTTC	CASSRGTSGANSYEQYF	TRBV7-2	TRBJ2-7	NA	TRBD2
TGTGCCAGAAGCTTGACTAGGGGTCTTACTAGGAGTCAGCCCCAGCATTTT	CARSLTRGLTRSQPQHF	TRBV5-3	TRBJ1-5	NA	NA
TGTGCCAGCAGCCCCCTGAGCGGAAATACAGGAGGGGAGCTGTTTTTT	CASSPLSGNTGGELFF	TRBV5-4	TRBJ2-2	once	NA
TGTGCCATCAAAGGACTGGATTATAATTCACCCCTCCACTTT	CAIKGLDYNSPLHF	TRBV10-3	TRBJ1-6	NA	NA
TGTGCCAGTAGTGTCTCGGGACCGCCTGGCGAGCAGTACTTC	CASSVSGPPGEQYF	TRBV19	TRBJ2-7	NA	NA
TGTGCCAGCAGTCCGGCGGGACATTCTAACTATGGCTACACCTTC	CASSPAGHSNYGYTF	TRBV27	TRBJ1-2	NA	NA
TGCGCCAGCAGCCAAGATCGTCGGCTAGCGGACTCCTACGAGCAGTACTTC	CASSQDRRLADSYEQYF	TRBV4-3	TRBJ2-7	NA	TRBD2
TGTGCCAGCAGCGCAAGACAGGGGATTAGCAATCAGCCCCAGCATTTT	CASSARQGISNQPQHF	TRBV7-2	TRBJ1-5	once	TRBD1
TGTGCCAGCAGTAGGACAGAAGAGACCCAGTACTTC	CASSRTEETQYF	TRBV6-5	TRBJ2-5	NA	NA
TGTGCCAGCAGTTACTCCAGCGGACAGGGCTCCTACGAGCAGTACTTC	CASSYSSGQGSYEQYF	TRBV6-2/TRBV6-3	TRBJ2-7	NA	TRBD1
TGTGCCAGCAGTTTACTGGACAGGGTCCAGCCCCAGCATTTT	CASSLLDRVQPQHF	TRBV28	TRBJ1-5	NA	TRBD1
TGCGCCAGCAGCCCTGGGACAGAGCATGAAGCTTTCTTT	CASSPGTEHEAFF	TRBV5-1	TRBJ1-1	NA	TRBD1
TGTGCCAGCAGCACCACCTGGGGCTCACCCCTCCACTTT	CASSTTWGSPLHF	TRBV6-2/TRBV6-3	TRBJ1-6	NA	NA
TGCGCCAGCAGCCACCCGGAAAGAGAGACCCAGTACTTC	CASSHPERETQYF	TRBV5-1	TRBJ2-5	NA	NA
TGTGCCAGTAGTATATATCCTCCGGGACAGGGATCCTACGAGCAGTACTTC	CASSIYPPGQGSYEQYF	TRBV19	TRBJ2-7	NA	TRBD1
TGTGCCAGCAGGTCGCGACAGGGTTCTACTAGCGGGGCGAACACCGGGGAGCTGTTTTTT	CASRSRQGSTSGANTGELFF	TRBV9	TRBJ2-2	NA	TRBD2
TGTGCCAGCAGCTTCGGCGGGGGGTCCTACGAGCAGTACTTC	CASSFGGGSYEQYF	TRBV7-2	TRBJ2-7	NA	TRBD2
TGTGCCAGCAGCTTGTGGGGGAGTGGGCAGTTCTTC	CASSLWGSGQFF	TRBV5-6	TRBJ2-1	NA	NA
TGCGCCAGCAGCTTGGAGGGACAGGGCCTTAGGGCCATATATTTT	CASSLEGQGLRAIYF	TRBV5-1	TRBJ1-3	NA	TRBD1
TGTGCCAGTAGCCGATCCTTCCGACAGGGTATCTACGAGCAGTACTTC	CASSRSFRQGIYEQYF	TRBV19	TRBJ2-7	NA	TRBD1
TGCGCCAGCAGCCAAGAGGGGCAGGGGGGAGATACGCAGTATTTT	CASSQEGQGGDTQYF	TRBV4-1	TRBJ2-3	NA	NA
TGTGCCAGCAGCGTAGTTAGCGGGAGTGGTAATGAGCAGTTCTTC	CASSVVSGSGNEQFF	TRBV9	TRBJ2-1	NA	TRBD2
TGTGCCAGCAGCCAAGTAACCATGCTAGCGGGGCTATACAATGAGCAGTTCTTC	CASSQVTMLAGLYNEQFF	TRBV14	TRBJ2-1	NA	TRBD2
TGCGCCAGCAGATGGATCGGCAATTCACCCCTCCACTTT	CASRWIGNSPLHF	TRBV5-1	TRBJ1-6	once	NA
TGTGCCAGCAGACCTACGTCGCCCGGGACAGCCTACGAGCAGTACTTC	CASRPTSPGTAYEQYF	TRBV11-3	TRBJ2-7	NA	TRBD1
TGTGCCAGCTCACCCCCCGGCGCCGGTGAAAAACTGTTTTTT	CASSPPGAGEKLFF	TRBV18	TRBJ1-4	NA	NA
TGCGCCAGCAGCCTTCGACTAACCACAGATACGCAGTATTTT	CASSLRLTTDTQYF	TRBV4-3	TRBJ2-3	NA	NA
TGTGCCACCAGTGATCAGAGTTATGGCTACACCTTC	CATSDQSYGYTF	TRBV24-1	TRBJ1-2	NA	NA
TGCAGCGCAACAGCCCGGGCAGGGAACTATGGCTACACCTTC	CSATARAGNYGYTF	TRBV29-1	TRBJ1-2	NA	NA
TGTGCCAGTAGTCCGCAACTGGGTCAGCCCCAGCATTTT	CASSPQLGQPQHF	TRBV19	TRBJ1-5	NA	NA
TGTGCCAGCAGCTTAGCACGGGGCGCGGGTTACGAGCAGTACTTC	CASSLARGAGYEQYF	TRBV11-2	TRBJ2-7	NA	NA